These T cell receptor beta chains were read from a single sample in a study of T cell repertoires in cytomegalovirus infection. TCRdb re-analysed the reads in MiXCR, keeping a single row per CDR3 protein. The sample lists about 140,000 distinct CDR3 sequences, about 6% occurring once. The material sequenced was PBMCs. Every receptor here comes from a human donor in good health (CMV status not recorded). Some clones in this sample may be carry-over from other donors' samples. Each CDR3 is given with its conserved first and last residue. Fields, in order: D gene, V gene, clone size, J gene, CDR3 protein, CDR3 DNA. The D gene is left open where the match is weak. Not all rows give a size; the values are once, few, many and, for expanded clones, a class.

-	TRBV11-2	many	TRBJ2-2	CASSHLRGELFF	TGTGCCAGCAGCCATTTACGGGGGGAGCTGTTTTTT
-	TRBV7-2	many	TRBJ1-2	CASTKRRGAGYTF	TGTGCCAGCACCAAAAGGAGGGGGGCTGGCTACACCTTC
-	TRBV7-8	many	TRBJ1-2	CASSHLWTGGAYGYTF	TGTGCCAGCAGCCATTTATGGACGGGGGGCGCCTATGGCTACACCTTC
TRBD1	TRBV7-6	many	TRBJ2-7	CASSQTGDLYEQYF	TGTGCCAGCAGCCAGACAGGGGATCTTTACGAGCAGTACTTC
TRBD2	TRBV7-3	many	TRBJ2-1	CASSFAPSGSSYNEQFF	TGTGCCAGCAGCTTCGCTCCTAGCGGCAGCTCCTACAATGAGCAGTTCTTC
-	TRBV23-1	once	TRBJ2-2	CASRQQNTGELFF	TGCGCCAGCAGACAGCAAAACACCGGGGAGCTGTTTTTT
-	TRBV24-1	-	TRBJ1-2	CATSEGTYGYTF	TGTGCCACCAGTGAGGGTACCTATGGCTACACCTTC
-	TRBV2	many	TRBJ1-5	CASSEPGQGPRPQHF	TGTGCCAGCAGTGAACCCGGGCAGGGCCCAAGGCCCCAGCATTTT
-	TRBV12-3/TRBV12-4	many	TRBJ2-7	CASRVGTTYEQYF	TGTGCCAGCAGGGTGGGGACCACCTACGAGCAGTACTTC
-	TRBV12-3/TRBV12-4	many	TRBJ1-5	CASQPESAPNQPQHF	TGTGCCAGTCAGCCTGAGTCAGCGCCGAATCAGCCCCAGCATTTT